These 12 T cell receptor beta chains were all obtained from the same sample, sequenced in a study of tumor-infiltrating lymphocytes in primary liver carcinoma. From around 500 ng of total RNA, TCR beta-specific cDNA was reverse-transcribed using a constant-region primer. Construction of TCR beta libraries relied on three successive nested multiplex PCR rounds employing slightly modified ARM-PCR. Rounds one and two of PCR, each of 9 to 11 cycles, were primed with TRBV1-TRBV30 forward primers and a C-beta reverse primer. Each CDR3 protein gets one entry after TCRdb re-called the multiplex PCR reads with MiXCR. This table holds about 310,000 distinct CDR3 sequences, 58% found once. RNA was extracted from whole blood without cell sorting, alongside germline DNA. Sequencing was carried out using peripheral blood. The source of these receptors is a woman aged 30 to 39 with primary liver carcinoma and hepatitis B virus infection.

This clonotype was recorded only once. This may be a read error, as it is one base from a much larger clone. The V gene is TRBV5-4, the J gene TRBJ2-7; D ambiguous. The CDR3 is 14 residues long. Germline CDR1 reads SGHNT; CDR2 reads YYREEE (reference sequence). The CDR3 is CVSSPPGRLHEQYF. CDR3 coding DNA: TGTGTCAGCAGTCCACCAGGAAGGTTGCACGAGCAGTACTTC. The full variable domain, with the rest looked up from reference TRBV5-4 and TRBJ2-7, is ETGVTQSPTHLIKTRGQQVTLRCSSQSGHNTVSWYQQALGQGPQFIFQYYREEENGRGNFPPRFSGLQFPNYSSELNVNALELDDSALYLCVSSPPGRLHEQYFGPGTRLTVT.

About this clonotype: One base away lies a much larger clone, so this may be a sequencing read error. The DNA for the CDR3 is TGTGCCAGCAGGTTGACCGGGACTAGCTACAATGAGCAGTTCTTC. As protein: CASRLTGTSYNEQFF. The rearrangement uses TRBV7-8 and TRBJ2-1; 8 bases match TRBD2. Germline lookup yields CDR1 SGHVS and CDR2 FQNEAQ. Trimming removed 6 bases from V and 3 bases from J; junction bases left unmatched: 7. The length of the CDR3 is 15 residues.

Comments on this clonotype: The junction departs from the called germline gene at one end, perhaps through a read error. The chain links TRBV4-3 to TRBJ2-3, with 12 positions matching TRBD2. Germline V lookup: CDR1 LGHNA, CDR2 YSLEER. The CDR3 contains 18 residues. In DNA, the CDR3 is TGCGCCAGGAGCCAAGTAGGTCTAGCGGGAGGGCCAACAGATACGCAGTATTTT. It codes for CARSQVGLAGGPTDTQYF.

Points on this clonotype: An end of the junction does not agree with germline; a read error may underlie this. V is TRBV6-2 or TRBV6-3 and J is TRBJ1-1; no clear D. The CDR3 consists of 14 residues. Germline CDR1 and CDR2: MNHEY and SVGEGT. The CDR3 sequence: CARSYSAVGTEAFF. The CDR3 DNA reads TGTGCCAGAAGTTACTCGGCCGTCGGGACTGAAGCTTTCTTT.

CDR3 protein: CASIPRPWNTGELFF. The CDR3 DNA follows: TGTGCCAGCATCCCGAGACCGTGGAACACCGGGGAGCTGTTTTTT. This chain links TRBV6-5 with TRBJ2-2; the D is unclear. From germline, CDR1 is MNHEY and CDR2 SVGAGI. V lost 7 bases and J 1 base, leaving 13 bases between the germline ends. The CDR3 contains 15 residues.

This clonotype was seen more than once but under ten times. The chain has TRBV6-1 and TRBJ2-3, with 8 bases lining up with TRBD1. Losses at the gene ends were 5 bases for V and 5 bases for J; bases not matched to a gene: 6. The CDR3 loop spans 14 amino acids. Germline V gene lookup returns CDR1 MNHNS and CDR2 SASEGT. The CDR3 spells CASSKWTGIDTQYF. CDR3 nucleotides: TGTGCCAGCAGTAAATGGACAGGGATAGATACGCAGTATTTT.

This clonotype was seen many times. The CDR3 spells CASSLDRASGRQQFF. Written as DNA, the CDR3 is TGTGCCAGCAGCTTAGATCGGGCTAGCGGGAGACAGCAGTTCTTC. The chain uses TRBV11-2 and TRBJ2-1, with 10 bases that match TRBD2. Germline V gene data show CDR1 as SGHAT and CDR2 as FQNNGV. Trimming removed 0 bases from V and 11 bases from J; junction bases left unmatched: 7. The CDR3 runs to 15 residues. Full variable domain (missing parts from reference TRBV11-2 and TRBJ2-1): EAGVAQSPRYKIIEKRQSVAFWCNPISGHATLYWYQQILGQGPKLLIQFQNNGVVDDSQLPKDRFSAERLKGVDSTLKIQPAKLEDSAVYLCASSLDRASGRQQFFGPGTRLTVL.

The chain links TRBV7-8 to TRBJ2-5; weak D call: TRBD1 (5 bases). The CDR3 is 15 amino acids. The V gene's germline CDR1 is SGHVS and CDR2 FQNEAQ. V was pared by 3 bases and J by 2 bases, with 13 bases between. The CDR3 DNA is TGTGCCAGCAGCTTCGGTGTGGGGCAGCAAGAGACCCAGTACTTC. Translated, it gives CASSFGVGQQETQYF.

This clonotype has more than one count but fewer than ten. The chain joins TRBV7-9 to TRBJ2-7; tentatively, D is TRBD2 (7 bases). The germline V gene has CDR1 SEHNR and CDR2 FQNEAQ (reference sequence). V lost 8 bases and J 0 bases, leaving 11 bases between the germline ends. There are 13 residues in the CDR3. CDR3 DNA sequence: TGTGCCAGCGAGGGGGAGGGCTCCTACGAGCAGTACTTC. It codes for CASEGEGSYEQYF.

The rearrangement links TRBV5-6 to TRBJ2-3; D may match TRBD1 or TRBD2 (5 bases each). This CDR3 region has 15 residues. V lost 4 bases and J lost 2, with 14 bases in between. Germline CDR1 is SGHDT and CDR2 is YYEEEE. The CDR3 DNA reads TGTGCCAGCAGCATCAGGGACGGACACACAGATACGCAGTATTTT. Protein: CASSIRDGHTDTQYF.

This clonotype was observed a handful of times. The chain carries TRBV7-9 and TRBJ1-5; perhaps TRBD1 as D (5 bases). CDR1 and CDR2 (germline): SEHNR, FQNEAQ (reference sequence). V was shortened by 0 bases and J by 4 bases, with 10 bases between the two germline ends. This CDR3 is built from 15 residues. The CDR3 reads CASSLAGQVNQPQHF. The CDR3 DNA reads TGTGCCAGCAGCTTAGCGGGGCAGGTTAATCAGCCCCAGCATTTT. Drawing the rest from reference TRBV7-9 and TRBJ1-5, the complete variable domain is DTGVSQNPRHKITKRGQNVTFRCDPISEHNRLYWYRQTLGQGPEFLTYFQNEAQLEKSRLLSDRFSAERPKGSFSTLEIQRTEQGDSAMYLCASSLAGQVNQPQHFGDGTRLSIL.

Note on this clonotype: A read error may be the cause here, since a much bigger clone is one base away. This CDR3 reads CASTLRGVGNTEAFF. The CDR3 DNA sequence: TGTGCCAGCACTTTAAGAGGGGTGGGGAACACTGAAGCTTTCTTT. The chain couples TRBV12-3 or TRBV12-4 to TRBJ1-1; D possibly corresponds to TRBD1 (5 bases). The CDR3 runs to 15 residues.